Listed here are 32 T cell receptor beta chains from one sample, sequenced in a study of T-cell memory formation after mild COVID-19. TCRdb re-called the 5' RACE reads with MiXCR, one entry per CDR3 protein. The repertoire includes approximately 440,000 distinct CDR3 sequences, over 15% of them detected once, and 8.4% sits in the top ten. The source material was PBMCs or a T cell subset sorted from them (not recorded which). These receptors were obtained from an adult woman who had mild COVID-19 (a few samples of this study predate the infection). Cell type and time point are not known.

The rearrangement uses TRBV20-1 and TRBJ2-1; D call uncertain. Trimming shortened V by 0 bases and J by 1 base, and 7 bases separated the two germline ends. This CDR3 is 14 amino acids long. In germline, CDR1 is DFQATT, CDR2 SNEGSKA (reference sequence). CDR3 bases: TGCAGTGCTAGAGACAGTCGATCCTACAATGAGCAGTTCTTC. Amino acids: CSARDSRSYNEQFF.

The V call is TRBV6-5, the J call TRBJ2-7; D is unresolved. The germline gives CDR1 MNHEY, CDR2 SVGAGI. V lost 5 bases and J 2 bases, leaving 7 bases between the germline ends. The CDR3 covers 12 residues. The chain's CDR3 is CASSNFPYEQYF. The CDR3 nucleotides are TGTGCCAGCAGTAATTTCCCCTACGAGCAGTACTTC.

This clonotype was observed a few times. The V call is TRBV6-5, the J call TRBJ2-5, with unresolved D. The germline CDR1 and CDR2 sequences are MNHEY and SVGAGI. The CDR3 totals 13 residues. V was cut by 2 bases and J by 5 bases, with 9 bases left in between. CDR3 amino acids: CASSYRIGETQYF. The CDR3 nucleotides read TGTGCCAGCAGTTACCGAATCGGGGAGACCCAGTACTTC.

The chain links TRBV25-1 to TRBJ2-2; D ambiguous. Trimming removed 2 bases from V and 4 bases from J, with 8 bases in between. The CDR3 totals 14 residues. The germline V gene encodes CDR1 MGHDK and CDR2 SYGVNS. CDR3 region: CASSEGRSTGELFF. As DNA, the CDR3 is TGTGCCAGCAGTGAAGGCCGGAGCACCGGGGAGCTGTTTTTT. Filled out from reference TRBV25-1 and TRBJ2-2, the complete variable domain reads EADIYQTPRYLVIGTGKKITLECSQTMGHDKMYWYQQDPGMELHLIHYSYGVNSTEKGDLSSESTVSRIRTEHFPLTLESARPSHTSQYLCASSEGRSTGELFFGEGSRLTVL.

The table lists this clonotype with a few counts. The chain joins TRBV5-5 to TRBJ1-1; 7 bases agree with TRBD1. Germline lookup yields CDR1 SGHKS and CDR2 YYEKEE (reference sequence). J gave up 0 bases and V 4 bases, and 6 bases lay outside the gene matches. CDR3 length: 15 residues. CDR3 residues: CASSRHRGMNTEAFF. The CDR3 nucleotides read TGTGCCAGCAGCAGGCACAGGGGAATGAACACTGAAGCTTTCTTT.

The chain employs TRBV28 and TRBJ2-3; a weak D match, TRBD1 (5 bases). The length of the CDR3 is 14 residues. The V end was cut by 8 bases, the J end by 1 base, with 13 bases between. CDR1 is MDHEN, CDR2 SYDVKM, per germline. CDR3 in DNA: TGTGCCAGCGGGGAACAGGACGGCACAGATACGCAGTATTTT. This translates into CASGEQDGTDTQYF.

Many counts were recorded for this clonotype. The chain couples TRBV5-6 to TRBJ1-5, with a tentative D call TRBD1 (5 bases). V lost 1 base and J 3 bases, leaving 8 bases between the germline ends. This CDR3 region has 14 residues. Germline-derived CDR1 and CDR2 are SGHDT and YYEEEE. CDR3 region: CASSLQGINQPQHF. The CDR3 DNA sequence: TGTGCCAGCAGCTTGCAGGGTATCAATCAGCCCCAGCATTTT.

This chain uses TRBV2 with TRBJ2-1; D is undetermined. The CDR3 totals 16 residues. Trimming shortened V by 6 bases and J by 0 bases, and 15 bases separated the two germline ends. Germline lookup yields CDR1 SNHLY and CDR2 FYNNEI. The CDR3 region is CASRAPQKYSYNEQFF. The CDR3 coding sequence is TGTGCCAGCAGGGCCCCACAGAAATACTCCTACAATGAGCAGTTCTTC.

CDR3 in amino acids: CASSQGHGFNYGYTF. CDR3 nucleotides: TGTGCCAGCAGCCAAGGACACGGTTTTAACTATGGCTACACCTTC. The chain recombines TRBV4-2 with TRBJ1-2; no firm D call. Germline V gene sequence: CDR1 LGHNA, CDR2 YNFKEQ. This CDR3 has 15 amino acids. V shed 1 base and J shed 1 base, with 10 bases lying between them.

The chain joins TRBV18 to TRBJ1-1, with D unresolved. CDR3 length: 13 amino acids. V was cut by 2 bases and J by 4 bases, with 8 bases left in between. CDR1 and CDR2 from the germline V gene are KGHSH and LQKENI. CDR3 sequence: CASSPMTLTEAFF. The DNA of the CDR3 is TGTGCCAGCTCACCAATGACTCTCACTGAAGCTTTCTTT.

This chain uses TRBV20-1 with TRBJ2-5; TRBD2 matches 16 bases. With V trimmed by 6 bases and J by 5 bases, 6 bases remained unmatched. The CDR3 runs 15 residues. Per germline, CDR1 DFQATT and CDR2 SNEGSKA (reference sequence). As DNA, the CDR3 is TGCAGTGCGGGGACTAGCGGGAGGGCGTTTGAGACCCAGTACTTC. Protein product: CSAGTSGRAFETQYF.

This chain links TRBV5-1 with TRBJ2-7; D call uncertain. Germline V gene sequence: CDR1 SGHRS, CDR2 YFSETQ. V was shortened by 3 bases and J by 5 bases, with 12 bases between the two germline ends. This CDR3 spans 13 amino acids. Here the CDR3 reads CASSSPNLDEQYF. As DNA, the CDR3 is TGCGCCAGCAGCTCCCCCAACCTGGACGAGCAGTACTTC.

The chain has TRBV15 and TRBJ2-1, with 11 nucleotides matching TRBD2. The trim removed 5 bases at V and 9 bases at J, leaving 9 bases unmatched. The CDR3 runs to 15 residues. Germline CDR1 LNHNV, CDR2 YYDKDF (reference sequence). This CDR3 reads CATSQRLAGGVEQFF. DNA of the CDR3: TGTGCCACCAGCCAAAGGTTAGCGGGAGGGGTTGAGCAGTTCTTC.

Only a few counts were recorded for this clonotype. This rearrangement joins TRBV12-3 or TRBV12-4 to TRBJ2-7; D is possibly TRBD1 (6 bases). V was trimmed by 4 bases and J by 3 bases, leaving 16 bases between them. The CDR3 runs 15 residues. The CDR3 here is CASSSPSTGHYEQYF. CDR3 coding DNA: TGTGCCAGCAGTTCCCCCTCGACAGGACACTACGAGCAGTACTTC.

This clonotype has just a few counts. The V and J genes are TRBV9 and TRBJ2-7, with 8 bases that match TRBD2. CDR3 length: 15 amino acids. Germline V gene data show CDR1 as SGDLS and CDR2 as YYNGEE. V shed 0 bases, J shed 5 bases, and the junction held 7 bases outside the gene matches. The CDR3: CASSVAGGPFNEQYF. The CDR3 DNA reads TGTGCCAGCAGCGTAGCGGGAGGGCCTTTCAACGAGCAGTACTTC.

This clonotype came up a few times. The chain uses TRBV4-1 and TRBJ2-7; 9 nucleotides agree with TRBD1. Germline-derived CDR1 and CDR2 are MGHRA and YSYEKL. With V trimmed by 2 bases and J by 5 bases, 13 bases remained unmatched. The CDR3 is made up of 17 amino acids. The CDR3 loop reads CASSQFVAGQGFHEQYF. CDR3 nucleotide sequence: TGCGCCAGCAGCCAATTCGTTGCTGGACAGGGGTTCCACGAGCAGTACTTC.

This clonotype was observed a few times. V is TRBV5-1 and J is TRBJ2-3; possible D gene TRBD2, 6 bases. The V gene's germline CDR1 is SGHRS and CDR2 YFSETQ. V lost 3 bases and J lost 7, with 9 bases in between. The length of the CDR3 is 12 residues. CDR3: CASSSTRNTQYF. In DNA form, the CDR3 reads TGCGCCAGCAGCTCGACTAGGAATACGCAGTATTTT.

The chain uses TRBV10-3 and TRBJ1-2; D is possibly TRBD1 (6 bases). Germline-derived CDR1 and CDR2 are ENHRY and SYGVKD. The CDR3 sequence is 13 residues long. V was cut by 6 bases and J by 0 bases, with 8 bases left in between. The CDR3 nucleotides are TGTGCCATCAGCCCAGGGGCTAACTATGGCTACACCTTC. This encodes CAISPGANYGYTF.

This chain links TRBV7-9 with TRBJ1-2; no clear D gene. CDR3 length: 15 amino acids. Trimming removed 5 bases at V and 0 bases at J, with 13 bases between. The germline CDR1 and CDR2 sequences are SEHNR and FQNEAQ (reference sequence). The CDR3 sequence: CASSQPQLPNYGYTF. Here the CDR3 DNA reads TGTGCCAGCAGCCAACCCCAGCTCCCTAACTATGGCTACACCTTC.

The chain carries TRBV10-3 and TRBJ2-3; maybe TRBD2 (6 bases). CDR1 is ENHRY, CDR2 SYGVKD, per germline. Deletions cut 2 bases from V and 3 bases from J, with 12 bases between. This CDR3 has 15 amino acids. CDR3 sequence: CAISERGRGTDTQYF. Here the CDR3 DNA reads TGTGCCATCAGTGAGAGGGGACGGGGGACAGATACGCAGTATTTT.

This chain connects TRBV4-3 to TRBJ2-7, with TRBD2 matching over 9 bases. The CDR3 covers 17 residues. With V trimmed by 1 base and J by 2 bases, 9 bases remained unmatched. Germline CDR1 is LGHNA and CDR2 is YSLEER. CDR3 loop: CASSQVRSRLAAYEQYF. CDR3 coding DNA: TGCGCCAGCAGCCAAGTTCGTTCAAGACTAGCGGCCTACGAGCAGTACTTC.

This clonotype was seen a handful of times. This chain links TRBV20-1 with TRBJ2-3; D gene ambiguous. V was shortened by 3 bases and J by 5 bases, with 12 bases between the two germline ends. The CDR3 totals 13 residues. From germline, CDR1 is DFQATT and CDR2 SNEGSKA (reference sequence). CDR3 amino acids: CSASMPSQDTQYF. CDR3 coding DNA: TGCAGTGCTAGTATGCCTAGTCAAGATACGCAGTATTTT.

This clonotype has a count of ten or more. The chain combines TRBV6-5 with TRBJ2-1; D is ambiguous. V was clipped by 3 bases and J by 5 bases, with 14 bases between them. Germline V gene lookup returns CDR1 MNHEY and CDR2 SVGAGI. The CDR3 length is 15 residues. CDR3 loop: CASSYLMGRNNEQFF. The CDR3 nucleotides are TGTGCCAGCAGTTATCTAATGGGCAGGAACAATGAGCAGTTCTTC.

J is TRBJ2-3 and V is TRBV12-3 or TRBV12-4; either TRBD1 or TRBD2 may fit D (5 bases each). The CDR3 loop spans 15 amino acids. V lost 1 base and J 2 bases, leaving 10 bases between the germline ends. CDR3 region: CASSLGGTFTDTQYF. CDR3 DNA: TGTGCCAGCAGTTTAGGAGGGACCTTCACAGATACGCAGTATTTT.

This clonotype was detected ten times or more. This sequence joins TRBV5-5 and TRBJ2-7; D is unresolved. The V end was cut by 0 bases, the J end by 6 bases, with 10 bases between. The CDR3 is 13 residues long. Germline V gives CDR1 SGHKS, CDR2 YYEKEE (reference sequence). The CDR3: CASSLESAGEQYF. CDR3 nucleotides: TGTGCCAGCAGCTTGGAATCGGCTGGCGAGCAGTACTTC.

The rearrangement links TRBV19 to TRBJ1-1; no reliable D call. Germline-derived CDR1 and CDR2 are LNHDA and SQIVND (reference sequence). The CDR3 covers 13 residues. With 1 base removed from V and 6 bases from J, the gap between germline ends came to 9 bases. CDR3 nucleotide sequence: TGTGCCAGTAGTATAGTGGGTTTCCCTGAAGCTTTCTTT. It specifies CASSIVGFPEAFF.

The gene calls are TRBV6-5 and TRBJ1-2; 10 nucleotides line up with TRBD1. Looked up from germline, CDR1 is MNHEY and CDR2 is SVGAGI. The length of the CDR3 is 13 residues. The J segment lost 7 bases and the V segment lost 6 bases, leaving 5 bases of the junction unmatched. CDR3 residues: CASRKRTGGGYTF. The CDR3 region has the DNA TGTGCCAGCAGAAAAAGGACAGGGGGTGGCTACACCTTC.

V usage is TRBV5-6 and J usage is TRBJ2-3, with 7 bases matching TRBD2. CDR1 and CDR2 from the germline V gene are SGHDT and YYEEEE. After removal of 4 bases from V and 4 bases from J, the junction contained 15 bases not matched to a gene. The CDR3 extends over 17 amino acids. CDR3 DNA: TGTGCCAGCAGCAACAGCCGCCTGGCGGGAGTCCCAGATACGCAGTATTTT. Protein sequence: CASSNSRLAGVPDTQYF.

V is TRBV15 and J is TRBJ2-2; 9 positions match TRBD1. The CDR3 is 21 amino acids. Germline assignment: CDR1 LNHNV and CDR2 YYDKDF (reference sequence). The junction had 14 bases not matched to a gene; V was cut back by 0 bases and J by 0 bases. The CDR3 sequence is CATSRDLPGQGSGPNTGELFF. In DNA form, the CDR3 reads TGTGCCACCAGCAGAGATCTCCCGGGACAGGGATCGGGGCCGAACACCGGGGAGCTGTTTTTT.

The gene calls are TRBV5-1 and TRBJ1-1; 9 nucleotides align to TRBD1. This CDR3 has 16 residues. J was trimmed by 1 base and V by 0 bases; bases with no gene match: 4. Germline assignment: CDR1 SGHRS and CDR2 YFSETQ. The CDR3 is CASSLAEDRGNTEAFF. The CDR3 region has the DNA TGCGCCAGCAGCTTGGCTGAGGACAGGGGGAACACTGAAGCTTTCTTT.

This clonotype appeared a few times. The rearrangement uses TRBV27 and TRBJ1-1; 7 bases line up with TRBD1. This CDR3 spans 13 amino acids. CDR1 MNHEY and CDR2 SMNVEV come from the germline V gene (reference sequence). The ends lost 1 base at V and 7 bases at J; junction bases unmatched: 3. CDR3 in amino acids: CASSLWAGGEAFF. CDR3 in DNA: TGTGCCAGCAGTTTATGGGCAGGGGGTGAAGCTTTCTTT.

V is TRBV7-6 and J is TRBJ2-7; 8 positions match TRBD1. Germline values: CDR1 SGHVS, CDR2 FNYEAQ. This CDR3 spans 13 amino acids. The trim removed 5 bases at V and 5 bases at J, leaving 5 bases unmatched. The CDR3 nucleotides read TGTGCCAGCAGCCGGACAGGGACCGACGAGCAGTACTTC. It translates to CASSRTGTDEQYF.